This entry lists 17 T cell receptor beta chains sequenced from one sample in a study of OX40 agonist ivuxolimab in advanced cancers. Repertoires were generated with immunoSEQ multiplex PCR, while TCRdb's copy carries only in-frame clones and drops some. The table has tens of thousands of clones, about 88% seen once; the top ten hold 2% to 2.5%. Sequences were derived from CD4+ or CD8+ T cells sorted from blood, sampled in a trial of the OX40 agonist ivuxolimab. All receptors derive from an adult with an advanced solid tumor such as melanoma, head and neck, liver or kidney cancer.

The chain links TRBV5-1 to TRBJ1-1; TRBD1 is a possible D gene (6 bases). The CDR3 loop spans 14 amino acids. Per germline, CDR1 SGHRS and CDR2 YFSETQ. V was pared by 4 bases and J by 0 bases, with 10 bases between. The CDR3 spells CASSLDSLNTEAFF. The CDR3 DNA reads as TGCGCCAGCAGCCTGGACAGCTTGAACACTGAAGCTTTCTTT.

V usage is TRBV11-2 and J usage is TRBJ2-5; TRBD2 matches at 13 bases. Germline V CDR1 and CDR2: SGHAT, FQNNGV. The CDR3 is made up of 17 amino acids. V trimming: 3 bases; J trimming: 4 bases; junction bases outside the gene matches: 8. CDR3: CASSFHTSGGVRETQYF. Here the CDR3 DNA reads TGTGCCAGCAGCTTCCACACTAGCGGGGGGGTGCGAGAGACCCAGTACTTC.

This chain links TRBV7-9 with TRBJ2-1, with TRBD1 matching over 8 bases. The CDR3 covers 14 residues. Germline V CDR1 and CDR2: SEHNR, FQNEAQ (reference sequence). With 5 bases clipped from V and 9 bases from J, the junction kept 9 bases outside the gene matches. The CDR3 coding sequence is TGTGCCAGCAGCACTATGCCGGACAGGGCTGAGCAGTTCTTC. Translation gives CASSTMPDRAEQFF.

The CDR3 DNA is TGTGCCAGCAGCCCACAGGGTTCTAGGCACGAGCAGTACTTC. This gives the protein CASSPQGSRHEQYF. The rearrangement uses TRBV4-2 and TRBJ2-7; tentatively, D is TRBD1 (6 bases). CDR1 and CDR2 from the germline V gene are LGHNA and YNFKEQ. The CDR3 is 14 residues long. V was pared by 4 bases and J by 5 bases, with 15 bases between.

The chain combines TRBV7-3 with TRBJ2-7; TRBD1 might be the D (5 bases). V was clipped by 5 bases and J by 2 bases, with 13 bases between them. Per the germline V gene, CDR1 is SGHTA and CDR2 is FQGTGA. The CDR3 has 14 residues. In nucleotides, the CDR3 is TGTGCCAGCAGCGCAAATCTGGGGCCCTACGAGCAGTACTTC. Translating it yields CASSANLGPYEQYF.

This clone was picked up a small number of times. The chain combines TRBV7-2 with TRBJ1-2; 9 bases align to TRBD1. With V trimmed by 6 bases and J by 7 bases, 6 bases remained unmatched. The CDR3 has 13 residues. Germline V CDR1 and CDR2: SGHTA, FQGNSA. The CDR3 is CASSLDRGSGYTF. CDR3 nucleotides: TGTGCCAGCAGTTTGGACAGGGGATCTGGCTACACCTTC.

The V gene is TRBV7-2, the J gene TRBJ1-1; TRBD1 agrees at 7 bases. Looked up from germline, CDR1 is SGHTA and CDR2 is FQGNSA. V lost 1 base to trimming and J lost 4 bases; unmatched junction nucleotides: 3. The CDR3 has 14 amino acids. The CDR3 here is CASSLVPGGTEAFF. In DNA form, the CDR3 reads TGTGCCAGCAGCTTAGTACCAGGGGGCACTGAAGCTTTCTTT.

The chain carries TRBV7-9 and TRBJ1-1; D unresolved. CDR1 is SEHNR and CDR2 is FQNEAQ in the germline V gene (reference sequence). Trimming shortened V by 5 bases and J by 1 base, and 8 bases separated the two germline ends. This CDR3 has 13 amino acids. CDR3 in amino acids: CASSQDGNTEAFF. The CDR3 DNA reads as TGTGCCAGCAGCCAGGACGGGAACACTGAAGCTTTCTTT. Complete variable domain (other parts from reference TRBV7-9 and TRBJ1-1): DTGVSQNPRHKITKRGQNVTFRCDPISEHNRLYWYRQTLGQGPEFLTYFQNEAQLEKSRLLSDRFSAERPKGSFSTLEIQRTEQGDSAMYLCASSQDGNTEAFFGQGTRLTVV.

This chain connects TRBV5-1 to TRBJ1-2; D perhaps matches TRBD1 (5 bases). The CDR3 sequence is 15 residues long. Germline V lookup: CDR1 SGHRS, CDR2 YFSETQ. V was trimmed by 0 bases and J by 8 bases, leaving 17 bases between them. This CDR3 reads CASSLGGPPVRGYTF. The CDR3 DNA follows: TGCGCCAGCAGCTTGGGGGGACCTCCTGTACGGGGCTACACCTTC. The whole variable domain, filled in from reference TRBV5-1 and TRBJ1-2, reads KAGVTQTPRYLIKTRGQQVTLSCSPISGHRSVSWYQQTPGQGLQFLFEYFSETQRNKGNFPGRFSGRQFSNSRSEMNVSTLELGDSALYLCASSLGGPPVRGYTFGSGTRLTVV.

V and J are TRBV6-6 and TRBJ1-5; D gene unclear. Germline V CDR1 and CDR2: MNHNY, SVGAGI (reference sequence). CDR3 length equals 14 residues. The V and J ends lost 1 base and 4 bases respectively, with 8 bases between them. The CDR3 here is CASSYFQSNQPQHF. CDR3 sequence (DNA): TGTGCCAGCAGTTACTTCCAGAGTAATCAGCCCCAGCATTTT.

Concerning this clone itself: Other DNA sequences from this sample encode an identical CDR3 as well. The V and J genes are TRBV4-3 and TRBJ2-7, with 13 bases that match TRBD2. The CDR3 contains 16 residues. With 4 bases clipped from V and 5 bases from J, the junction kept 8 bases outside the gene matches. CDR1 is LGHNA, CDR2 YSLEER, per germline. The CDR3 is CASSRFFGLAGDEQYF. In DNA, the CDR3 is TGCGCCAGCAGCCGTTTCTTCGGACTAGCGGGAGACGAGCAGTACTTC.

V usage is TRBV11-3 and J usage is TRBJ1-1; D gene ambiguous. The V end lost 5 bases, the J end lost 3 bases, and 13 bases lay between the germline ends. CDR1 is SGHNT, CDR2 YENEEA, per germline. The CDR3 is made up of 14 amino acids. Here the CDR3 reads CASSPTTFYTEAFF. The DNA of the CDR3 is TGTGCCAGCAGCCCAACAACCTTTTACACTGAAGCTTTCTTT.

The V and J genes are TRBV27 and TRBJ1-5, with 11 bases aligning to TRBD1. Germline CDR1 and CDR2: MNHEY and SMNVEV (reference sequence). This CDR3 has 20 amino acids. The J segment lost 7 bases and the V segment lost 3 bases, leaving 20 bases of the junction unmatched. The CDR3 spells CASSFSWTGGGFGTVQPQHF. DNA for the CDR3: TGTGCCAGCAGTTTCTCCTGGACAGGGGGCGGTTTTGGAACGGTACAGCCCCAGCATTTT.

The genes are TRBV7-2 and TRBJ1-2, with D tentatively TRBD1 (5 bases). Germline V gene data show CDR1 as SGHTA and CDR2 as FQGNSA. The length of the CDR3 is 15 residues. Trimming removed 1 base from V and 8 bases from J, with 17 bases in between. In nucleotides, the CDR3 is TGTGCCAGCAGCTTAGGCTCGCAGGGCGGGAGGGGCTACACCTTC. Protein: CASSLGSQGGRGYTF.

The V and J genes are TRBV27 and TRBJ1-4; perhaps TRBD1 as D (5 bases). With 6 bases removed from V and 7 bases from J, the gap between germline ends came to 15 bases. The germline V gene has CDR1 MNHEY and CDR2 SMNVEV (reference sequence). This CDR3 spans 14 amino acids. The CDR3 sequence: CASRNVGVTEKLFF. The CDR3 DNA reads as TGTGCCAGCAGAAATGTGGGGGTGACTGAAAAACTGTTTTTT.

CDR3 in amino acids: CASSQVDGGVDEKLFF. The CDR3 region has the DNA TGTGCCAGCAGCCAAGTCGACGGCGGGGTCGATGAAAAACTGTTTTTT. The genes are TRBV4-2 and TRBJ1-4; D call uncertain. The CDR3 extends over 16 amino acids. CDR1 and CDR2 (germline): LGHNA, YNFKEQ. V was shortened by 1 base and J by 6 bases, with 15 bases between the two germline ends.

This chain links TRBV11-3 with TRBJ2-2; D remains unclear. CDR3 length: 16 amino acids. CDR1 is SGHNT, CDR2 YENEEA, per germline. The germline V and J ends were trimmed by 5 bases and 5 bases, with 18 bases remaining between them. This chain's CDR3 is CASSPEAMIITGELFF. The CDR3 DNA reads as TGTGCCAGCAGCCCCGAGGCGATGATCATTACCGGGGAGCTGTTTTTT.